Below are 2 T cell receptor beta chains sequenced from a single sample in a study of OX40 agonist ivuxolimab in advanced cancers. Sequenced by immunoSEQ multiplex PCR; TCRdb stores in-frame clones only, minus some. Seen here are about 81,000 clones, about 86% observed once, and the top ten hold 5.5% to 7%. The material sequenced was CD4+ or CD8+ T cells sorted from blood, taken in a trial of the OX40 agonist ivuxolimab. The receptor source for this set is an adult with an advanced solid tumor such as melanoma, head and neck, liver or kidney cancer.

V and J are TRBV10-3 and TRBJ2-2, with D perhaps TRBD2 (6 bases). From germline, CDR1 is ENHRY and CDR2 SYGVKD. V was clipped by 3 bases and J by 3 bases, with 14 bases between them. The CDR3 covers 16 residues. The CDR3 DNA reads TGTGCCATCAGTGATGGGTTAGCGGCCTACACCGGGGAGCTGTTTTTT. It is translated as CAISDGLAAYTGELFF.

This clone was recorded once. This chain uses TRBV7-6 with TRBJ1-1; D is undetermined. The CDR3 runs 13 residues. Germline V lookup: CDR1 SGHVS, CDR2 FNYEAQ. V dropped 2 bases and J dropped 3 bases, with 7 bases sitting between them. CDR3 in amino acids: CASSLSKYTEAFF. The CDR3 coding sequence is TGTGCCAGCAGCTTAAGTAAGTACACTGAAGCTTTCTTT.